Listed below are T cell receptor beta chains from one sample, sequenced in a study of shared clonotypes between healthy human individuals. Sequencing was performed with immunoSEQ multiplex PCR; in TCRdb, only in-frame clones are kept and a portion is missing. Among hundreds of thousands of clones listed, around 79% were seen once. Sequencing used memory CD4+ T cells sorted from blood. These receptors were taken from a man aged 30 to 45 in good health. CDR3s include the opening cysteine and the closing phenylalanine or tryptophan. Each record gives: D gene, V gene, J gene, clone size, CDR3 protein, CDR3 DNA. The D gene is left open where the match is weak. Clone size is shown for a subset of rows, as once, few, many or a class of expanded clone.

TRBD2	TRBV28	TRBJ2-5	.	CASSQAGGKETQYF	TGTGCCAGCAGTCAAGCGGGAGGGAAGGAGACCCAGTACTTC
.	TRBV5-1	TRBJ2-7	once	CASSLVGRGSEQYF	TGCGCCAGCAGCTTGGTTGGCCGGGGTAGCGAGCAGTACTTC
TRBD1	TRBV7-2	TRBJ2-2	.	CASSLGAGGTGELFF	TGTGCCAGCAGCTTAGGGGCAGGGGGCACCGGGGAGCTGTTTTTT
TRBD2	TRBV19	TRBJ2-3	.	CASSKRLAGIDTQYF	TGTGCCAGTAGTAAAAGACTAGCGGGAATAGATACGCAGTATTTT
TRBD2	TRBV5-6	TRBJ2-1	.	CASSLTGRELLYEQFF	TGTGCCAGCAGCTTGACCGGGCGGGAGTTATTGTATGAGCAGTTCTTC
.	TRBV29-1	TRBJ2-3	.	CSVVWRTDTQYF	TGCAGCGTTGTTTGGAGGACAGATACGCAGTATTTT
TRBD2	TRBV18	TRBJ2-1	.	CASSPLGPGTSGRKGYNEQFF	TGTGCCAGCTCACCATTAGGTCCCGGGACTAGCGGGAGAAAAGGCTACAATGAGCAGTTCTTC
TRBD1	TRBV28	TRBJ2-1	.	CASSSGTGRNEQFF	TGTGCCAGCAGTTCCGGGACAGGGCGCAATGAGCAGTTCTTC
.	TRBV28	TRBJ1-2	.	CASSSGLYGYTF	TGTGCCAGCAGCTCCGGACTCTATGGCTACACCTTC
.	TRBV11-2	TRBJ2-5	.	CASSLEGMWGGKTQYF	TGTGCCAGCAGCTTAGAAGGAATGTGGGGGGGCAAGACCCAGTACTTC
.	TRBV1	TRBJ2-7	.	CTSSQDCAGEEQYF	TGCACCAGCAGCCAAGATTGCGCGGGAGAAGAGCAGTACTTC
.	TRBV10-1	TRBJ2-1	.	CASSESMGLASGEQFF	TGCGCCAGCAGTGAGTCGATGGGCCTAGCCTCCGGTGAGCAGTTCTTC
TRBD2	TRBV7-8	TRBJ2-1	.	CASSLARTSGISYNEQFF	TGTGCCAGCAGCTTAGCTCGGACTAGCGGCATCTCCTACAATGAGCAGTTCTTC
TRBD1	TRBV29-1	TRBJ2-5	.	CSVDGTVKETQYF	TGCAGCGTTGATGGGACAGTAAAAGAGACCCAGTACTTC
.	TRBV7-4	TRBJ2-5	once	CASSLGRRGLETQYF	TGTGCCAGCAGCTTAGGAAGAAGGGGTTTGGAGACCCAGTACTTC
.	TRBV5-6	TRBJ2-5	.	CASSWGWVTVQETQYF	TGTGCCAGCAGTTGGGGGTGGGTTACTGTTCAAGAGACCCAGTACTTC
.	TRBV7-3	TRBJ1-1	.	CASSKGRGKAFF	TGTGCCAGCAGCAAAGGAAGGGGAAAAGCTTTCTTT
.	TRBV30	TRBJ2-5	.	CAWRRRTYQETQYF	TGTGCCTGGAGAAGAAGGACTTATCAAGAGACCCAGTACTTC
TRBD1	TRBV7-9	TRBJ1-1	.	CASSLRFMGTGNTEAFF	TGTGCCAGCAGCTTACGGTTCATGGGGACAGGGAACACTGAAGCTTTCTTT
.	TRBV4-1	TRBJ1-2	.	CASSLSVGIYGYTF	TGCGCCAGCAGCCTTTCCGTGGGGATCTATGGCTACACCTTC
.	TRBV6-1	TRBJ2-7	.	CASSRYEQYF	TGTGCCAGCAGTCGGTACGAGCAGTACTTC
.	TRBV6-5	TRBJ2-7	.	CASRQGWEQYF	TGTGCCAGCAGGCAGGGCTGGGAGCAGTACTTC
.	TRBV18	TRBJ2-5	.	CASLPDADLKTQYF	TGTGCCAGCTTACCGGACGCAGATTTAAAGACCCAGTACTTC
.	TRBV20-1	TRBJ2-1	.	CSARRTEQFF	TGCAGTGCTAGACGTACTGAGCAGTTCTTC
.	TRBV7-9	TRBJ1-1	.	CASSLEGAGNTEAFF	TGTGCCAGCAGCTTAGAAGGGGCAGGGAACACTGAAGCTTTCTTT
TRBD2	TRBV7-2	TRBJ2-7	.	CASSLAWASGGSSYEQYF	TGTGCCAGCAGCTTAGCGTGGGCTAGCGGGGGTAGCTCCTACGAGCAGTACTTC
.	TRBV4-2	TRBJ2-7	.	CASSQDWGVTYEQYF	TGTGCCAGCAGCCAAGATTGGGGCGTAACCTACGAGCAGTACTTC
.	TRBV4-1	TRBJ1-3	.	CASSQLDLLSSGNTIYF	TGCGCCAGCAGCCAACTAGACCTCCTAAGCTCTGGAAACACCATATATTTT
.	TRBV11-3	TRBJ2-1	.	CASSSDLEQFF	TGTGCCAGCAGCTCGGATCTCGAGCAGTTCTTC
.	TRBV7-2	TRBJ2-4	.	CASSLGPGLNIQYF	TGTGCCAGCAGCTTAGGGCCCGGTCTTAACATTCAGTACTTC
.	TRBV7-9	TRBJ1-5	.	CASSPSGNSNQPQHF	TGTGCCAGCAGCCCGTCGGGGAATAGCAATCAGCCCCAGCATTTT
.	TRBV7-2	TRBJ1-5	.	CASSLAINQPQHF	TGTGCCAGCAGCTTAGCGATTAATCAGCCCCAGCATTTT
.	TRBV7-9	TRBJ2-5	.	CASSSIQGSQETQYF	TGTGCCAGCAGCTCGATCCAGGGGTCTCAAGAGACCCAGTACTTC
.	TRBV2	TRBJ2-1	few	CASRQLPLPGNEQFF	TGTGCCAGCAGACAGCTACCACTCCCGGGGAATGAGCAGTTCTTC
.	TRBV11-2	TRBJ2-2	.	CASSLLFGTGELFF	TGTGCCAGCAGCCTACTATTTGGCACCGGGGAGCTGTTTTTT
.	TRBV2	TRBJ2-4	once	CASKEMAVRSGKNIQYF	TGTGCCAGCAAGGAGATGGCAGTTCGGTCTGGCAAAAACATTCAGTACTTC
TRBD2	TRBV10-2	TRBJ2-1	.	CASSRLAGSYNEQFF	TGCGCCAGCAGCCGGCTAGCGGGCTCCTACAATGAGCAGTTCTTC
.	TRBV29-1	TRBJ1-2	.	CSVAQSGTNYGYTF	TGCAGCGTTGCCCAGTCAGGGACCAACTATGGCTACACCTTC
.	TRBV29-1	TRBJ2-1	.	CSVIAAYNEQFF	TGCAGCGTGATAGCGGCCTACAATGAGCAGTTCTTC
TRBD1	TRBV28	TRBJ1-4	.	CASRTPGQGNEKLFF	TGTGCCAGCAGGACACCGGGACAGGGAAATGAAAAACTGTTTTTT
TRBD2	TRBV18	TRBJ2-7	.	CASSVLPGGLESYEQYF	TGTGCCAGCTCGGTCCTACCCGGAGGACTAGAATCCTACGAGCAGTACTTC
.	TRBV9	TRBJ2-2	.	CASSVGMAPNTGELFF	TGTGCCAGCAGCGTAGGAATGGCCCCGAACACCGGGGAGCTGTTTTTT
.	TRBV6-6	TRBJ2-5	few	CASSRVGRQETQYF	TGTGCCAGCAGTAGGGTCGGACGACAAGAGACCCAGTACTTC
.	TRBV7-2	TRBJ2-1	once	CASSITRTGFRNEQFF	TGTGCCAGCAGCATCACCCGTACGGGTTTTAGGAATGAGCAGTTCTTC
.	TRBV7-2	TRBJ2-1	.	CASSLVWGASYNEQFF	TGTGCCAGCAGCTTAGTATGGGGGGCCTCCTACAATGAGCAGTTCTTC
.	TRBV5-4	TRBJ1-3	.	CASSLERTSGNTIYF	TGTGCCAGCAGCTTGGAGAGGACCTCTGGAAACACCATATATTTT
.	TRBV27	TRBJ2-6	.	CASSRGGANVLTF	TGTGCCAGCAGCCGGGGCGGGGCCAACGTCCTGACTTTC
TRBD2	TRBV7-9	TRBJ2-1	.	CASSSGGGRALNEQFF	TGTGCCAGCAGCTCAGGTGGCGGGAGGGCGTTGAATGAGCAGTTCTTC